This TCR beta chain was recorded in a study of T cells in Graves' hyperthyroidism and ophthalmopathy. Findings and caveats of the study: Among thyroid clonotypes expanded above 0.001, most also appeared in blood. The model identified upcoming ophthalmopathy a median about six months ahead of onset.

A word on this clonotype: Its antigen is as yet unknown.

RNA transcripts were the template for amplifying TCR beta CDR3 regions. Primed by the HTBI set, a first-round RT-PCR was run on the TCR CDR3. MiXCR, applied by TCRdb to the multiplex PCR reads, yields one record per CDR3 protein. The profile shows some 370,000 distinct CDR3 sequences, more than 12% of them singletons. The study included ophthalmopathy patients with Clinical Activity Score at least 3, NOSPECS grade at least 4 and duration under 3 months. Each 10 ml fresh peripheral blood draw supplied the PBMCs. The CDR3 has 15 amino acids. Germline V lookup: CDR1 SGDLS, CDR2 YYNGEE. Unmatched junction bases numbered 6, after V lost 3 bases and J lost 4 bases.

The rearrangement links TRBV9 to TRBJ1-2, with 10 nucleotides matching TRBD1. This receptor was taken from a man in his forties or fifties with Graves' ophthalmopathy. Material: blood. The CDR3 reads CASSGGQGVAYGYTF. CDR3 in DNA: TGTGCCAGCAGCGGAGGACAGGGGGTCGCCTATGGCTACACCTTC.